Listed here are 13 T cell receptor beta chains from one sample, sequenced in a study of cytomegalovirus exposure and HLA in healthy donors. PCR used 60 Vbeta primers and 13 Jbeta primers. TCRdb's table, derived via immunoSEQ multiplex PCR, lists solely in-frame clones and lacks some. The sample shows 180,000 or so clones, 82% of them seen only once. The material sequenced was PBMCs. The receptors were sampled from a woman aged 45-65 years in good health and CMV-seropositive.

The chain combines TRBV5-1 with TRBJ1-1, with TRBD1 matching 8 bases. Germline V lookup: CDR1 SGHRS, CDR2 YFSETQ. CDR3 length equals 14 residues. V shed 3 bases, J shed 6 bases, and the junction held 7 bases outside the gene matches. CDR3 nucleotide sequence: TGCGCCAGCAGCTCCGGACAGGGACTCTCTGAAGCTTTCTTT. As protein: CASSSGQGLSEAFF.

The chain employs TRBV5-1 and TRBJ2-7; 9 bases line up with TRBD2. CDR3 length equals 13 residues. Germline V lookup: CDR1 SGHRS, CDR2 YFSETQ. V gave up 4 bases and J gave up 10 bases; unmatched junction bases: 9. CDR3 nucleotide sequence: TGCGCCAGCAGCGAGGAGGCAGCGGGAGGTCAGTACTTC. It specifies CASSEEAAGGQYF.

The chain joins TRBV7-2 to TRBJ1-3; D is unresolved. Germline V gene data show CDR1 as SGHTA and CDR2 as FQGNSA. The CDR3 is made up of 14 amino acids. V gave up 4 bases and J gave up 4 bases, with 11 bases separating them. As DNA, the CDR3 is TGTGCCAGCAGCTATCGTTCGGGAGGAAACACCATATATTTT. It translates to CASSYRSGGNTIYF.

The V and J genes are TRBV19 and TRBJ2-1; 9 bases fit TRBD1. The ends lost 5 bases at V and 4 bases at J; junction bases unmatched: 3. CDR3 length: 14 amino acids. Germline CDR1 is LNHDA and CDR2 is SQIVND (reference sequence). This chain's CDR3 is CASSWGQGYNEQFF. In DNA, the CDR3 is TGTGCCAGTAGTTGGGGACAGGGATACAATGAGCAGTTCTTC.

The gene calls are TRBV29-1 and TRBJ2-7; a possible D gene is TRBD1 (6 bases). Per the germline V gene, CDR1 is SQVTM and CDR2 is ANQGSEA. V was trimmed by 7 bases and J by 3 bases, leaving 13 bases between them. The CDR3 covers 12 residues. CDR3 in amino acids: CSALGTNYEQYF. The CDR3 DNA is TGCAGCGCCCTTGGGACAAACTACGAGCAGTACTTC.

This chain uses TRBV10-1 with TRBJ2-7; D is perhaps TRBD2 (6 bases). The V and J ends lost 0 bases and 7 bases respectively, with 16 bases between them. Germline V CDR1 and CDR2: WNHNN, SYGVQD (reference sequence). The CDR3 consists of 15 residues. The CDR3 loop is CASSESTPGAGEQYF. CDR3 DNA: TGCGCCAGCAGTGAGTCGACTCCGGGAGCCGGGGAGCAGTACTTC.

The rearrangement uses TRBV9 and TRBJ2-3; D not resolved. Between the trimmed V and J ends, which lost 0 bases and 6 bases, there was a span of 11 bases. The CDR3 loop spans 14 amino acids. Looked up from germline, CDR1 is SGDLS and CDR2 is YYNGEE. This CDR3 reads CASSVGHMSDTQYF. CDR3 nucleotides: TGTGCCAGCAGCGTAGGACACATGTCGGATACGCAGTATTTT. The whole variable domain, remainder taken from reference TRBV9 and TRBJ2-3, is DSGVTQTPKHLITATGQRVTLRCSPRSGDLSVYWYQQSLDQGLQFLIQYYNGEERAKGNILERFSAQQFPDLHSELNLSSLELGDSALYFCASSVGHMSDTQYFGPGTRLTVL.

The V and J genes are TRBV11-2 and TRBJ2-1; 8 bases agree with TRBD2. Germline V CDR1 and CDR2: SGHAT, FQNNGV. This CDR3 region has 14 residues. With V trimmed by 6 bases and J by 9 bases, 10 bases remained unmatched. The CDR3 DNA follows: TGTGCCAGCAGGATAGCGGGGCCCTGGGGTGAGCAGTTCTTC. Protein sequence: CASRIAGPWGEQFF.

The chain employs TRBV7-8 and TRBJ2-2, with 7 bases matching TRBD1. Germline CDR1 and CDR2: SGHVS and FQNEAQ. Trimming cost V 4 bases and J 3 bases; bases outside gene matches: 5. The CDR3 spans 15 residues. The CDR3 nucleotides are TGTGCCAGCAGCTCCAGACAGGGCGACACCGGGGAGCTGTTTTTT. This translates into CASSSRQGDTGELFF.

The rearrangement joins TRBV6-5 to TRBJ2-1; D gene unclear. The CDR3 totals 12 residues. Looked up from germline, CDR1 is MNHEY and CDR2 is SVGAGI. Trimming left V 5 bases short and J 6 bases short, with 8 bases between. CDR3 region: CASSKLRNEQFF. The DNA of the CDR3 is TGTGCCAGCAGTAAGCTCCGCAATGAGCAGTTCTTC.

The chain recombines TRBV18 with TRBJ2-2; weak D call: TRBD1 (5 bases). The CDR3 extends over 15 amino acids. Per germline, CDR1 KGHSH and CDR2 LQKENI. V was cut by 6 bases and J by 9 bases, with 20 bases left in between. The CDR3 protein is CASSRQLSLSRELFF. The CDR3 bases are TGTGCCAGCTCGCGACAGCTTAGCCTATCCAGGGAGCTGTTTTTT.

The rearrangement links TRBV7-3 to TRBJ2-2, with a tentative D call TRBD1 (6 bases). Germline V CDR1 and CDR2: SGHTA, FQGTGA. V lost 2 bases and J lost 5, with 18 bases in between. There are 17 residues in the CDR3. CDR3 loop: CASSLQGPGMATGELFF. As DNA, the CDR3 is TGTGCCAGCAGCTTACAGGGGCCCGGAATGGCGACCGGGGAGCTGTTTTTT.

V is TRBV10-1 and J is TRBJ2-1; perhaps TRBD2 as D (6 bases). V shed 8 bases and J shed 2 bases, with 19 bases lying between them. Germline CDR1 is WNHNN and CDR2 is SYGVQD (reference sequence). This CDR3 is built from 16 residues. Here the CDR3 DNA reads TGCGCCAGCTCTCGTGGGGGGAGAGGGGCCTACAATGAGCAGTTCTTC. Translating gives CASSRGGRGAYNEQFF.